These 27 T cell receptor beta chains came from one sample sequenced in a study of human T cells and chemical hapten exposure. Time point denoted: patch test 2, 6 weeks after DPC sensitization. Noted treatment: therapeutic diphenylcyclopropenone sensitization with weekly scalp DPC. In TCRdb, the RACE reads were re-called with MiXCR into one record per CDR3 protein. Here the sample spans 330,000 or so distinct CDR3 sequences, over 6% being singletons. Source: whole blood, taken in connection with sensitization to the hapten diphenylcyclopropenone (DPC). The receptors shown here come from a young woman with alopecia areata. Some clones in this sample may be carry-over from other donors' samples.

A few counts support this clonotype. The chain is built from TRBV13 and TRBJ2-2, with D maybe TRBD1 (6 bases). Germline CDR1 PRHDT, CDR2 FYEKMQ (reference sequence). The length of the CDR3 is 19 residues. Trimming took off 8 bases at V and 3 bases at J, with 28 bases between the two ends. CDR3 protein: CASGQVGPVGTRYTGELFF. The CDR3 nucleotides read TGTGCCAGCGGACAAGTTGGGCCGGTAGGGACAAGATACACCGGGGAGCTGTTTTTT.

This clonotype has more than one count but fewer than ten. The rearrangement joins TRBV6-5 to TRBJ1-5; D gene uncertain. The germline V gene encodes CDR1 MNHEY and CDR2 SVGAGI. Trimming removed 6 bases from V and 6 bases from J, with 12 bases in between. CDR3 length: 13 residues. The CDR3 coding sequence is TGTGCCAGCAGCCCCATTCGGGGTCAGCCCCAGCATTTT. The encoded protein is CASSPIRGQPQHF.

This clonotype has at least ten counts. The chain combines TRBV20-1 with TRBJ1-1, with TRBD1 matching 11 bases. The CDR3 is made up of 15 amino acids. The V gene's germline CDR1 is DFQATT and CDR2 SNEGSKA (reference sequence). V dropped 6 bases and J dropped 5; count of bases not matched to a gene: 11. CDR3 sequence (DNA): TGCAGTGCCCCGCGCGGACAGGGGGCCGGGACTGAAGCTTTCTTT. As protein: CSAPRGQGAGTEAFF.

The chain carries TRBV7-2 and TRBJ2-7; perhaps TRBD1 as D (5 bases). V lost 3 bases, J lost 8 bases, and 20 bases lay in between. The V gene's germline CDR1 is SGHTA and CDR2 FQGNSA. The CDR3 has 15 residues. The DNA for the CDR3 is TGTGCCAGCAGCTTCCTGATATCCGACAGTATCAAGCAGTACTTC. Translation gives CASSFLISDSIKQYF.

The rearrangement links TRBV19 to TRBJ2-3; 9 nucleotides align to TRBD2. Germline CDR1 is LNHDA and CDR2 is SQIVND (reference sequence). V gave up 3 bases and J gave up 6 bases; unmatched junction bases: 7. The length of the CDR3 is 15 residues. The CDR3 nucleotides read TGTGCCAGTAGTATGGCAGCGGGGGGTAGGGATACGCAGTATTTT. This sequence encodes CASSMAAGGRDTQYF. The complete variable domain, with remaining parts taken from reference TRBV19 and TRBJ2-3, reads DGGITQSPKYLFRKEGQNVTLSCEQNLNHDAMYWYRQDPGQGLRLIYYSQIVNDFQKGDIAEGYSVSREKKESFPLTVTSAQKNPTAFYLCASSMAAGGRDTQYFGPGTRLTVL.

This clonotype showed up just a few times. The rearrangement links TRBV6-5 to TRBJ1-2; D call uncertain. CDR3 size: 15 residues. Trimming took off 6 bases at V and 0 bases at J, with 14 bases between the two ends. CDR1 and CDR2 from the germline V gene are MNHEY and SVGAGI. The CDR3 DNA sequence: TGTGCCAGCAGCCCCGCCCAGAGGGCTAACTATGGCTACACCTTC. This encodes CASSPAQRANYGYTF.

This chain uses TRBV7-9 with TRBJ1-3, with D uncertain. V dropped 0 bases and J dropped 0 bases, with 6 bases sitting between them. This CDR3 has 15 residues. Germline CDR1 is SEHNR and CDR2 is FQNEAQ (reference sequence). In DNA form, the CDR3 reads TGTGCCAGCAGCTTAGCGGGCAGCTCTGGAAACACCATATATTTT. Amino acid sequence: CASSLAGSSGNTIYF.

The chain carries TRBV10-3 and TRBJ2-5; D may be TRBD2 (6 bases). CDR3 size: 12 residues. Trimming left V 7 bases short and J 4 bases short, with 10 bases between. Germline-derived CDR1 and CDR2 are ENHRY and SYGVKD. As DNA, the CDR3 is TGTGCCATCATCCAGGGAGGAGAGACCCAGTACTTC. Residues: CAIIQGGETQYF.

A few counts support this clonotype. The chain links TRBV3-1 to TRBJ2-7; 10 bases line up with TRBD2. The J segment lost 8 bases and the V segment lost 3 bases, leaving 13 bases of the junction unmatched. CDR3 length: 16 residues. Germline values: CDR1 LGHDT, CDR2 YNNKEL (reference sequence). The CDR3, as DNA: TGTGCCAGCAGCCAGACGAGCGGGGGGGCCTCTTACCAGCAGTACTTC. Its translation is CASSQTSGGASYQQYF.

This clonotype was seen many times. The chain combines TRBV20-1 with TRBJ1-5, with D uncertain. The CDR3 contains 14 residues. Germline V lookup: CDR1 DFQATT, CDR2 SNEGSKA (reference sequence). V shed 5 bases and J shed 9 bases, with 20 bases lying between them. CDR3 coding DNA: TGCAGTGCTGAAGGGCCGGGGTTCCCCCCGCCCCAGCATTTT. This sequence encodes CSAEGPGFPPPQHF.

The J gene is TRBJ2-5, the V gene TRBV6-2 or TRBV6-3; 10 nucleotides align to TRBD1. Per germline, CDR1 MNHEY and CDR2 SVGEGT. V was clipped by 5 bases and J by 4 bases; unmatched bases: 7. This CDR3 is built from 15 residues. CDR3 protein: CASSPRTGGVETQYF. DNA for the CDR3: TGTGCCAGCAGTCCCCGGACAGGGGGAGTAGAGACCCAGTACTTC.

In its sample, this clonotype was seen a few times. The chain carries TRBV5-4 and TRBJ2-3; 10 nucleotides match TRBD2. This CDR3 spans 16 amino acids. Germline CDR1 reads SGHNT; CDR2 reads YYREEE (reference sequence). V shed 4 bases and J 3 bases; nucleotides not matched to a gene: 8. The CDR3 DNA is TGTGCCAGCAGCACCCCCCCACTAGCGGGGACAGATACGCAGTATTTT. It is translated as CASSTPPLAGTDTQYF.

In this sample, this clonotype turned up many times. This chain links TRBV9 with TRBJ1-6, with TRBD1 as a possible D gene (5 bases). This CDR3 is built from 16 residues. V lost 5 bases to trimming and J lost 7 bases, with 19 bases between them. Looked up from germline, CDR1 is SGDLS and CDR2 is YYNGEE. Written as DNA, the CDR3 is TGTGCCAGCAGTCCTGAGTTCAGGGTAATGAATTCACCCCTCCACTTT. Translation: CASSPEFRVMNSPLHF. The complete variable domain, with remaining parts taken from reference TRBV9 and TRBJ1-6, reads DSGVTQTPKHLITATGQRVTLRCSPRSGDLSVYWYQQSLDQGLQFLIQYYNGEERAKGNILERFSAQQFPDLHSELNLSSLELGDSALYFCASSPEFRVMNSPLHFGNGTRLTVT.

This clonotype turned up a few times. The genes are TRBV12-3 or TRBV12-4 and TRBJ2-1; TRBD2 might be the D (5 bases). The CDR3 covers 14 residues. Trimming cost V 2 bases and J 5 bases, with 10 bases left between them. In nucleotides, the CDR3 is TGTGCCAGCAGTTTACGGGATGGGGACAATGAGCAGTTCTTC. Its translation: CASSLRDGDNEQFF.

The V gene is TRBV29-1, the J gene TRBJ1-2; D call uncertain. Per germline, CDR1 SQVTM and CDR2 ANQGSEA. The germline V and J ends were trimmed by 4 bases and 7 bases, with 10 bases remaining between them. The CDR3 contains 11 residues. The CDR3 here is CSVGEGAGYTF. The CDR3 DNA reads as TGCAGCGTTGGGGAGGGAGCTGGCTACACCTTC.

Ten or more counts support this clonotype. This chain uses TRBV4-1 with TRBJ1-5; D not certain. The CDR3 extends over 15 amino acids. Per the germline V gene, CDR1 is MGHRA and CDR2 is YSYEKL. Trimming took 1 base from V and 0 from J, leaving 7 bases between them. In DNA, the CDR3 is TGCGCCAGCAGCCAAGTGATGGATAGCAATCAGCCCCAGCATTTT. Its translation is CASSQVMDSNQPQHF.

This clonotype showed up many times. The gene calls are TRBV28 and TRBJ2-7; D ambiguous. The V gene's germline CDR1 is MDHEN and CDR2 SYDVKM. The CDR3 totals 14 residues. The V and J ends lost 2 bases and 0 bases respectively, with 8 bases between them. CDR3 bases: TGTGCCAGCAGTTTACCGGAAAGCTCCTACGAGCAGTACTTC. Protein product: CASSLPESSYEQYF. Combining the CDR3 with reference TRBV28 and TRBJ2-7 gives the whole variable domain DVKVTQSSRYLVKRTGEKVFLECVQDMDHENMFWYRQDPGLGLRLIYFSYDVKMKEKGDIPEGYSVSREKKERFSLILESASTNQTSMYLCASSLPESSYEQYFGPGTRLTVT.

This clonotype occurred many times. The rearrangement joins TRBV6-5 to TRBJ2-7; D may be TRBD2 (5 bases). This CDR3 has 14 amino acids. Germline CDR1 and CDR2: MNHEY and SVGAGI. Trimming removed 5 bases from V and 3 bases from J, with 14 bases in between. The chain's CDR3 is CASSPGGNYYEQYF. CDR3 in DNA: TGTGCCAGCAGTCCCGGAGGCAACTACTACGAGCAGTACTTC.

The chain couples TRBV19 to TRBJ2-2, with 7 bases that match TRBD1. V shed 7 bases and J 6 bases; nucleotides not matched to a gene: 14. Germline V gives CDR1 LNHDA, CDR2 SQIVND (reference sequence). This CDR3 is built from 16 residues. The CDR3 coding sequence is TGTGCCAGTAACTTGAGGGACAGCGGCGGCTCCGGGGAGCTGTTTTTT. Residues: CASNLRDSGGSGELFF.

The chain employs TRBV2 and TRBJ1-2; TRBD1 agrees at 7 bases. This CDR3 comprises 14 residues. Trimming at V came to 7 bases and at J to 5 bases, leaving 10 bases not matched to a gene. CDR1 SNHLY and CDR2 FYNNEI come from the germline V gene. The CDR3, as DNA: TGTGCCAGCACCCCACAGGGGATTGGTTATGGCTACACCTTC. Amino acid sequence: CASTPQGIGYGYTF.

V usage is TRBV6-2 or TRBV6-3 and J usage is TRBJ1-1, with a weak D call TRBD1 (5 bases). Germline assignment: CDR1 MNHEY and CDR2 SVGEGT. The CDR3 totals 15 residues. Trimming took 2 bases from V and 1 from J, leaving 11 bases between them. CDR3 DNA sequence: TGTGCCAGCAGTTACGGTCGACAGAGGAACACTGAAGCTTTCTTT. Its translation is CASSYGRQRNTEAFF.

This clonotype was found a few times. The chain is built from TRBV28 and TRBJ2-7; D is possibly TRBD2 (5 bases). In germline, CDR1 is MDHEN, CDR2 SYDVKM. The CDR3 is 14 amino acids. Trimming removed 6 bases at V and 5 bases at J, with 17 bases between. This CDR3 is CASSPAPGNNEQYF. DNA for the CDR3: TGTGCCAGCAGCCCAGCCCCGGGGAATAACGAGCAGTACTTC.

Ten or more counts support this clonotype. CDR3 amino acids: CASSSRQGGNTGELFF. The CDR3 DNA reads TGTGCCAGCAGCAGTAGACAGGGAGGAAACACCGGGGAGCTGTTTTTT. The genes are TRBV6-2 or TRBV6-3 and TRBJ2-2, with D perhaps TRBD1 (7 bases). The V and J ends lost 6 bases and 2 bases respectively, with 16 bases between them. The germline gives CDR1 MNHEY, CDR2 SVGEGT. The CDR3 runs to 16 residues.

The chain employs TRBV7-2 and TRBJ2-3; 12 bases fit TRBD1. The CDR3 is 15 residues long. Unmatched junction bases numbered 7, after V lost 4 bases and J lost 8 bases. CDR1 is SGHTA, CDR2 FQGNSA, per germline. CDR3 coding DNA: TGTGCCAGCAGCTACCGGGACAGGGGGCTTTCTACGCAGTATTTT. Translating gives CASSYRDRGLSTQYF. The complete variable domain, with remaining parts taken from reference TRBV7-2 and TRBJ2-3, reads GAGVSQSPSNKVTEKGKDVELRCDPISGHTALYWYRQSLGQGLEFLIYFQGNSAPDKSGLPSDRFSAERTGGSVSTLTIQRTQQEDSAVYLCASSYRDRGLSTQYFGPGTRLTVL.

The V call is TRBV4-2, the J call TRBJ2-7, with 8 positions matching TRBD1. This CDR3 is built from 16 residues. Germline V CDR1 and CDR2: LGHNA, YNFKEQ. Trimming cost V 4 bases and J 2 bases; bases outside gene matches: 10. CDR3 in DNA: TGTGCCAGCAGCCCAGACTTGACAGGGGTTGCCTACGAGCAGTACTTC. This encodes CASSPDLTGVAYEQYF.

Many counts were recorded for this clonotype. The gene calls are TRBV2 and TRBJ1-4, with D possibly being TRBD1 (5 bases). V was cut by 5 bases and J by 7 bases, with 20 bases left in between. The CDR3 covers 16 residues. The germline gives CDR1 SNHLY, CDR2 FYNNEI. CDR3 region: CASSLEIGALGEKLFF. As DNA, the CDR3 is TGTGCCAGCAGTCTAGAAATTGGGGCTCTCGGTGAAAAACTGTTTTTT.

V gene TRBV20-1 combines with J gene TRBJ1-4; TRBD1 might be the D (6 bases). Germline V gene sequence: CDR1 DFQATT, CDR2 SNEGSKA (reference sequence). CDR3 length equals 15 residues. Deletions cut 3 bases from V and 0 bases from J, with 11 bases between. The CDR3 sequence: CSASDRRSTNEKLFF. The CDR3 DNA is TGCAGTGCTAGCGACAGGCGTTCAACTAATGAAAAACTGTTTTTT.